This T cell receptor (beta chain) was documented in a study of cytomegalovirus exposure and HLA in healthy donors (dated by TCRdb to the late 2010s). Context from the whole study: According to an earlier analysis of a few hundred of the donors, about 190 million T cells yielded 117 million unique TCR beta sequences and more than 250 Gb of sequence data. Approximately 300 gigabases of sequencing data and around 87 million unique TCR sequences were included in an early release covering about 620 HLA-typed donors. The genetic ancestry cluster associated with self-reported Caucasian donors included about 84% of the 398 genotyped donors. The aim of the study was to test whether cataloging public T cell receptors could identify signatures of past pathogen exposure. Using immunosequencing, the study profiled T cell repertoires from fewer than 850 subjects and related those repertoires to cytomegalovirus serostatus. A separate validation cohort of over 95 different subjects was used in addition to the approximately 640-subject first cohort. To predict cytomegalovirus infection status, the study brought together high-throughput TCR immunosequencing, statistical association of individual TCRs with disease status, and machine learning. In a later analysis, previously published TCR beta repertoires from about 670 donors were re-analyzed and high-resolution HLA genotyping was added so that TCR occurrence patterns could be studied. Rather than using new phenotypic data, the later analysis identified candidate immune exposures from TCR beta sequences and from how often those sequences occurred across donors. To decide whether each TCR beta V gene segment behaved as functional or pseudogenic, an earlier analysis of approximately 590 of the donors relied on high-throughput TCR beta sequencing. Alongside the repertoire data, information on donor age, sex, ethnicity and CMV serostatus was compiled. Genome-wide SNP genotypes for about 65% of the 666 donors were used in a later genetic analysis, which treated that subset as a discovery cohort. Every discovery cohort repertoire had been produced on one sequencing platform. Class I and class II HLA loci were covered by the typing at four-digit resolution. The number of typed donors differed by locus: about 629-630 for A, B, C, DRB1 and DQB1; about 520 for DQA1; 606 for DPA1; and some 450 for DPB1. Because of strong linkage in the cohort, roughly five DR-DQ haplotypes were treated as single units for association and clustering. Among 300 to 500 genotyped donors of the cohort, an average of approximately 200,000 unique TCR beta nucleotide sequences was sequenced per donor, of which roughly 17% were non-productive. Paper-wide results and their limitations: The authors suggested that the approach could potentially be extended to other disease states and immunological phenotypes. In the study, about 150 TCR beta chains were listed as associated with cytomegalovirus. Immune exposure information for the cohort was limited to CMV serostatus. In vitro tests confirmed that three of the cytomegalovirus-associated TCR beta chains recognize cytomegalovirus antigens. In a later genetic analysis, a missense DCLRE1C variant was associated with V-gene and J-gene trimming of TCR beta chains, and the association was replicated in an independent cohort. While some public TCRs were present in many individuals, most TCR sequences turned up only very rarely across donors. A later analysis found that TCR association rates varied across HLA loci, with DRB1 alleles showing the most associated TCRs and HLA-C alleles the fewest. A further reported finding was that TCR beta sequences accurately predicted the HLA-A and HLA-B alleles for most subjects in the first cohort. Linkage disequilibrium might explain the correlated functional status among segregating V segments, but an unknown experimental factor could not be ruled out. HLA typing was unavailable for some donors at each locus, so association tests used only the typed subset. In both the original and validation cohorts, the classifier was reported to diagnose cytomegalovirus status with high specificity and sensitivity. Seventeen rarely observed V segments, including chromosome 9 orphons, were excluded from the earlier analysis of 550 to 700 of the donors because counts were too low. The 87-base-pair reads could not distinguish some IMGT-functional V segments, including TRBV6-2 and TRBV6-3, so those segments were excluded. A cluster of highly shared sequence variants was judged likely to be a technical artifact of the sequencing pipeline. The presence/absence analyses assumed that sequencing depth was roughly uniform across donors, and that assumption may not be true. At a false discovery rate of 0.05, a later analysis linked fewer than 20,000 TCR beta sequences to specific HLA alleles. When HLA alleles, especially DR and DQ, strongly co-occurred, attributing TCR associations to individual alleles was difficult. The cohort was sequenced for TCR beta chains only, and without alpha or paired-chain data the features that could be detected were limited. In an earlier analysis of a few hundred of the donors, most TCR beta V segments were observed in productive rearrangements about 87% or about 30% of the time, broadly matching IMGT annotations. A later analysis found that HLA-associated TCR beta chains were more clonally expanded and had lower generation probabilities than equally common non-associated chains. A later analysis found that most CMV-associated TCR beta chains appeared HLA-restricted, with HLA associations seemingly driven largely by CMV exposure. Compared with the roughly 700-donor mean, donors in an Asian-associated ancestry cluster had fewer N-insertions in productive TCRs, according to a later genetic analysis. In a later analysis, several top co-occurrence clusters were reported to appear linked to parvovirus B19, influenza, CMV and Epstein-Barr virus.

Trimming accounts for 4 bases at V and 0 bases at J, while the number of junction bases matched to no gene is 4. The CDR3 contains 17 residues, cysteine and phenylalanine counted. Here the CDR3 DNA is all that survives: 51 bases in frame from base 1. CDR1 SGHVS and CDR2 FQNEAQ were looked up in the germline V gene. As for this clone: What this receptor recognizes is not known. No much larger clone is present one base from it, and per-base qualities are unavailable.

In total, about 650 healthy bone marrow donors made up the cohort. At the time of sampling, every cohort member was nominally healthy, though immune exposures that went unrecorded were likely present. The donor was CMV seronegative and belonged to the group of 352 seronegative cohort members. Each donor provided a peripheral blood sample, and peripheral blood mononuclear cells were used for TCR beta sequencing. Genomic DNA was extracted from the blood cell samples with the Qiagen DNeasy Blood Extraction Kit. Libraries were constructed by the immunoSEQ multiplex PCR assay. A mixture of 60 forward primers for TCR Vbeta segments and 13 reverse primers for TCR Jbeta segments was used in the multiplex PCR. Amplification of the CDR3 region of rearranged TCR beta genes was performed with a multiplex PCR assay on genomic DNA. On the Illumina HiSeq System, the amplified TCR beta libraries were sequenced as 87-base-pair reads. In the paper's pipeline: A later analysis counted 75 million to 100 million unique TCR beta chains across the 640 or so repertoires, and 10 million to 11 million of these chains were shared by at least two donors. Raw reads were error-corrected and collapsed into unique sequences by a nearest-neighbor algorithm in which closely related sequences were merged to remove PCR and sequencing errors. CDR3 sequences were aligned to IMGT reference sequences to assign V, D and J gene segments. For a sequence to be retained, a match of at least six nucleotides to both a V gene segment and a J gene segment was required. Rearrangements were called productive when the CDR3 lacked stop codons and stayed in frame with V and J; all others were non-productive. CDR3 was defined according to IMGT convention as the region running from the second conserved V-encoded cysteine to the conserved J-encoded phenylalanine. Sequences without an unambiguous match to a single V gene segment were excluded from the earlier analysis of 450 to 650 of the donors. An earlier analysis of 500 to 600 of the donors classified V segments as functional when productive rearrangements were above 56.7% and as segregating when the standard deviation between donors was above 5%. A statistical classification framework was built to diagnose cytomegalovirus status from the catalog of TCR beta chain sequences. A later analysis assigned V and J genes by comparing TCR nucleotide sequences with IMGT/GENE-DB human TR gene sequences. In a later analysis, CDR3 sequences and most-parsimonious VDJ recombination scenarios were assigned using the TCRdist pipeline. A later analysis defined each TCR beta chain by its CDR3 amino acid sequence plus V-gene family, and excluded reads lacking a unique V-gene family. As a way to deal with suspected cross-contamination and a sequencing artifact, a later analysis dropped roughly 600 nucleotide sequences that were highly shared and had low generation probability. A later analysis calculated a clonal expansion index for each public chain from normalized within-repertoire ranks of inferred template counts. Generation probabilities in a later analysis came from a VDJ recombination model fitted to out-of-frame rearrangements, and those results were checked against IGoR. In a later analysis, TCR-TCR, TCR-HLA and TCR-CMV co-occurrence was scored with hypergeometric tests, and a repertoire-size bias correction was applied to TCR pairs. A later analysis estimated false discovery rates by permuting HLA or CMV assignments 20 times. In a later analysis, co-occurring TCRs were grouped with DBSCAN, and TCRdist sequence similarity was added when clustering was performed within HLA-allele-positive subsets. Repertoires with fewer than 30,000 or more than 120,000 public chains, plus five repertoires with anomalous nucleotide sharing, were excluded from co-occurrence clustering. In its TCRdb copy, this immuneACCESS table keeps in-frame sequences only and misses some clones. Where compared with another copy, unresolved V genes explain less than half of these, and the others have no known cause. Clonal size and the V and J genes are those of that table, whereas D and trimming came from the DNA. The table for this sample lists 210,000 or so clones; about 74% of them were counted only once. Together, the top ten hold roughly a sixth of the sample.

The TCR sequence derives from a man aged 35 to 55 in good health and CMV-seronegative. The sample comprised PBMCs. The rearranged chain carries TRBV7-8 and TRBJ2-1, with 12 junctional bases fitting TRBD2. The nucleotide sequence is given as TGTGCCAGCAGCTCCAAGACTAGCGGGAGCTCCTACAATGAGCAGTTCTTC. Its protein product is CASSSKTSGSSYNEQFF.